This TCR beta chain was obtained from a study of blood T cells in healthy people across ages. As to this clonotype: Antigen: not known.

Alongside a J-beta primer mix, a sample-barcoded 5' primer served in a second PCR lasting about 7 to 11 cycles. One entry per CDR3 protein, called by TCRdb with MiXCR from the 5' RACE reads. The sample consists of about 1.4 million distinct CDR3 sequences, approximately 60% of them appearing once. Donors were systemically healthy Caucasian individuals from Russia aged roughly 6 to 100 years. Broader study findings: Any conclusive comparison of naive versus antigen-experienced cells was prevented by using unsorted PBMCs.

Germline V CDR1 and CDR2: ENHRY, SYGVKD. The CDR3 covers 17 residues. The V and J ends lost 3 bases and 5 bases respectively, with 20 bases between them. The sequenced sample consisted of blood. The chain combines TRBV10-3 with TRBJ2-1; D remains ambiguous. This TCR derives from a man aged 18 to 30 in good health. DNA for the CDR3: TGTGCCATCAGTGATGGAAGGGTGACTTATATTGACAATGAGCAGTTCTTC. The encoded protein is CAISDGRVTYIDNEQFF.